This T cell receptor (beta chain) was documented in a study of post-analysis software for immune sequencing data. This clonotype was observed a single time. Libraries were made from TCR beta cDNA, and they carried unique molecular identifiers. MiXCR was run by TCRdb on the PCR reads, yielding one entry per CDR3 protein. The table shows about 810,000 distinct CDR3 sequences, with 53% occurring only once. The source material was blood. This TCR derives from a girl between 5 and 17 years old with multiple sclerosis.

This CDR3 is CASSELQGADGYTF. In DNA, the CDR3 is TGCGCCAGCAGCGAATTACAGGGGGCTGATGGCTACACCTTC. The chain couples TRBV5-1 to TRBJ1-2; 9 bases map to TRBD1. V trimming: 4 bases; J trimming: 6 bases; junction bases outside the gene matches: 7. Germline V gene data show CDR1 as SGHRS and CDR2 as YFSETQ. The CDR3 length is 14 residues.